Detailed here is one T cell receptor beta chain. This sample is part of a study of blood T cell repertoires in COVID-19. The data were produced by immunoSEQ multiplex PCR, yet TCRdb's version contains in-frame clones alone and is incomplete. The table records about 90,000 clones, around 93% of them present only once. V shed 7 bases and J shed 9 bases, with 16 bases lying between them. The germline gives CDR1 LNHDA, CDR2 SQIVND (reference sequence). The CDR3 consists of 14 residues. This chain joins TRBV19 and TRBJ1-6, with D perhaps matching TRBD1 (5 bases). Sequenced: peripheral blood. The source is a human donor with active COVID-19. The donor label of this sample is uncertain. The CDR3 nucleotides are TGTGCCAGTACCCCGACAGAGAGAGGTTCACCCCTCCACTTT. This codes for CASTPTERGSPLHF. The variable domain in full, with the rest retrieved from reference TRBV19 and TRBJ1-6, is DGGITQSPKYLFRKEGQNVTLSCEQNLNHDAMYWYRQDPGQGLRLIYYSQIVNDFQKGDIAEGYSVSREKKESFPLTVTSAQKNPTAFYLCASTPTERGSPLHFGNGTRLTVT.